The rows below give T cell receptor beta chains drawn from one sample of a study of technical replicates of blood from a few donors. The data were produced by immunoSEQ multiplex PCR, yet TCRdb's version contains in-frame clones alone and is incomplete. The sample has around 98,000 clones, 95% seen once; the top ten hold about 0.23%. Material: T cells isolated from PBMCs. The receptors stem from a human donor in good health. Both conserved end residues are part of each CDR3. D genes are given only for firm matches. Not every row has a clone size; where given, it reads once, few, many or a size class.

D | size | J | V | DNA | CDR3
TRBD1 | - | TRBJ1-3 | TRBV9 | TGTGCCAGCAGCGTAGATCCGACAGGGAGCGCTGGAAACACCATATATTTT | CASSVDPTGSAGNTIYF
- | - | TRBJ1-3 | TRBV28 | TGTGCCAGCGAGACTTGGGGAAACACCATATATTTT | CASETWGNTIYF
- | - | TRBJ2-3 | TRBV5-1 | TGCGCCAGCAGCTTTGCAGTTTTTGGCGGCCTTCGAGATACGCAGTATTTT | CASSFAVFGGLRDTQYF
TRBD1 | - | TRBJ1-3 | TRBV28 | TGTGCCAGCAGTTTCGCAGGGGGCGCGAGAAACACCATATATTTT | CASSFAGGARNTIYF
- | - | TRBJ2-2 | TRBV11-1 | TGTGCCAGCAGCCCAATGGACAGATACCTTTACGCGAACACCGGGGAGCTGTTTTTT | CASSPMDRYLYANTGELFF
TRBD1 | - | TRBJ1-2 | TRBV7-8 | TGTGCCAGCAGCTTCCGGACAGGGACAGAGGATGGCTACACCTTC | CASSFRTGTEDGYTF
- | - | TRBJ2-7 | TRBV7-9 | TGTGCCAGCAGCTTCCCTAAGGGGTACCGGTTGTACTTC | CASSFPKGYRLYF
- | - | TRBJ2-7 | TRBV6-1 | TGTGCCAGCAGTCCTCCTCTTACCTACGAGCAGTACTTC | CASSPPLTYEQYF
- | - | TRBJ2-2 | TRBV10-3 | TGTGCCATCAGTCCGGAGGTCACCGGGGAGCTGTTTTTT | CAISPEVTGELFF
- | - | TRBJ1-1 | TRBV4-1 | TGCGCCAGCAGCGCTCTAGGGACACCCTCTCTCGCTGAAGCTTTCTTT | CASSALGTPSLAEAFF
TRBD1 | - | TRBJ1-5 | TRBV12-5 | TGTGCTAGTGGCCCAGGGGGCGGTCAGCCCCAGCATTTT | CASGPGGGQPQHF
TRBD1 | - | TRBJ2-5 | TRBV7-9 | TGTGCCAGCACCAGGACAGGGGGCTTAGAGACCCAGTACTTC | CASTRTGGLETQYF
- | - | TRBJ1-2 | TRBV14 | TGTGCCAGCAGCCAAGATTGGCGGGGTTTGATTACCTTC | CASSQDWRGLITF
TRBD2 | - | TRBJ2-3 | TRBV5-6 | TGTGCCAGCAGCAGACTAGCGGGAGGGCCAACAGATACGCAGTATTTT | CASSRLAGGPTDTQYF
- | - | TRBJ1-4 | TRBV5-5 | TGTGCCAGCAGCTTTCTGGGGGCCGCAACTAATGAAAAACTGTTTTTT | CASSFLGAATNEKLFF
TRBD1 | - | TRBJ2-6 | TRBV6-4 | TGTGCCAGCAGTGGACAGGGGGCGCTTGGGGCCAACGTCCTGACTTTC | CASSGQGALGANVLTF
TRBD2 | - | TRBJ2-1 | TRBV10-1 | TGCGCCAGCAGTGAACTAGCGGTACCCCTGTTCTTC | CASSELAVPLFF
- | - | TRBJ2-2 | TRBV9 | TGTGCCAGCAGCGTAGTAACGGGTACCGGGGAGCTGTTTTTT | CASSVVTGTGELFF
- | - | TRBJ2-1 | TRBV15 | TGTGCCACCAGCCAGGGCAACTACAATGAGCAGTTCTTC | CATSQGNYNEQFF
TRBD1 | - | TRBJ1-1 | TRBV6-5 | TGTGCCAGCCAGAGGGGGCGGCCAGGGAACACTGAAGCTTTCTTT | CASQRGRPGNTEAFF
TRBD1 | - | TRBJ1-4 | TRBV28 | TGTGCCAGCAGCGCAGGGGGCGAGAAAAAACTGTTTTTT | CASSAGGEKKLFF
- | - | TRBJ2-2 | TRBV7-2 | TGTGCCAGCAGCTCGTCGAGGGTTACCGGGGAGCTGTTTTTT | CASSSSRVTGELFF
TRBD1 | - | TRBJ2-7 | TRBV2 | TGTGCCAGCAGTGCCGGGACAGGCATTTCTAACGAGCAGTACTTC | CASSAGTGISNEQYF
TRBD1 | - | TRBJ2-5 | TRBV28 | TGTGCCAGCAGTTTTAGGGACAGGGGCCAAGAGACCCAGTACTTC | CASSFRDRGQETQYF
- | - | TRBJ1-6 | TRBV6-1 | TGTGCCATGGGGGGGGGTTCCGCTAATTCACCCCTCCACTTT | CAMGGGSANSPLHF
- | - | TRBJ2-2 | TRBV7-9 | TGTGCCAGCAGCTTAGTTGGCAGGCCGAACACCGGGGAGCTGTTTTTT | CASSLVGRPNTGELFF
- | - | TRBJ2-7 | TRBV27 | TGTGCCAGCAGTTTGCTGGGAGGCTACGAGCAGTACTTC | CASSLLGGYEQYF
TRBD1 | - | TRBJ2-2 | TRBV19 | TGTGCCAGTAGTCCAGGGACAGGGAGGACCGGGGAGCTGTTTTTT | CASSPGTGRTGELFF
- | once | TRBJ1-4 | TRBV30 | TGTGCCTGGGGGAGCGCTGAAAAACTGTTTTTT | CAWGSAEKLFF
- | - | TRBJ2-4 | TRBV2 | TGTGCCAGTGGCGAGACTACACTAGCCAAAAACATTCAGTACTTC | CASGETTLAKNIQYF
TRBD1 | - | TRBJ1-2 | TRBV2 | TGTGCCAGCAGAAGGACAGGGACTAACTATGGCTACACCTTC | CASRRTGTNYGYTF
TRBD1 | - | TRBJ1-4 | TRBV18 | TGTGCCAGCTCACCAACCGGGACAGTCTATACGTTGACTAATGAAAAACTGTTTTTT | CASSPTGTVYTLTNEKLFF
TRBD2 | - | TRBJ2-2 | TRBV9 | TGTGCCAGCAGCCCCCAGCGGGGACTAGCGGGAGGACCGAACACCGGGGAGCTGTTTTTT | CASSPQRGLAGGPNTGELFF
- | - | TRBJ2-5 | TRBV5-1 | TGCGCCAGCAGCTTGGGGGTCGACAGTCAAGAGACCCAGTACTTC | CASSLGVDSQETQYF
- | once | TRBJ2-5 | TRBV7-9 | TGTGCCAGCAGCGAAGCTAGCGCGAAAGAGACCCAGTACTTC | CASSEASAKETQYF
- | - | TRBJ1-1 | TRBV19 | TGTGCCAGTAGTTTAGGCCCCTATTCGCCGAACACTGAAGCTTTCTTT | CASSLGPYSPNTEAFF
- | - | TRBJ1-1 | TRBV5-4 | TGTGCCAGCAGTCCCTCCCCCGGGGCTGAAGCTTTCTTT | CASSPSPGAEAFF
TRBD2 | - | TRBJ2-2 | TRBV14 | TGTGCCAGCAGCCAAGCGGGGGGGATGACCGGGGAGCTGTTTTTT | CASSQAGGMTGELFF
- | - | TRBJ2-1 | TRBV27 | TGTGCCAGCAGTTTAGGGATAGCGGACTACAATGAGCAGTTCTTC | CASSLGIADYNEQFF
- | - | TRBJ2-7 | TRBV18 | TGTGCCAGCTCACCGAAAGGAAGAGGGGAGCAGTACTTC | CASSPKGRGEQYF
TRBD2 | - | TRBJ2-5 | TRBV14 | TGTGCCAGCAGCCAACATGACTTCCAGTTCCTAGCGGGAGACCACCAAGAGACCCAGTACTTC | CASSQHDFQFLAGDHQETQYF
- | - | TRBJ2-3 | TRBV19 | TGTGCCAGTAGTCTCCGGGCCCTCTCAGGGGCAGATACGCAGTATTTT | CASSLRALSGADTQYF
- | - | TRBJ1-1 | TRBV15 | TGTGCCACCAGCAGAGTGGGAGGGAACACTGAAGCTTTCTTT | CATSRVGGNTEAFF
- | - | TRBJ1-5 | TRBV4-1 | TGCGCCAGCAGCCCATTGTGGGGCAACAGCAATCAGCCCCAGCATTTT | CASSPLWGNSNQPQHF
- | - | TRBJ1-5 | TRBV19 | TGTGCCAGTAGTGTCCCGCCGGGTAGCATCGGTCAGCCCCAGCATTTT | CASSVPPGSIGQPQHF
- | - | TRBJ1-1 | TRBV6-5 | TGTGCCAGCTCCCTCGGTGGGCCGCAGAACACTGAAGCTTTCTTT | CASSLGGPQNTEAFF
- | - | TRBJ2-7 | TRBV27 | TGTGCCAGCAGTTTTGGAGCAGGTTCGGGGACCTACGAGCAGTACTTC | CASSFGAGSGTYEQYF
TRBD1 | - | TRBJ2-5 | TRBV6-6 | TGTGCCAGCTCGGACAGGAGGGAGACCCAGTACTTC | CASSDRRETQYF
TRBD2 | - | TRBJ2-2 | TRBV7-9 | TGTGCCAGCAGAAAAGCGGGAGGGAAGACCGGGGAGCTGTTTTTT | CASRKAGGKTGELFF
- | few | TRBJ2-3 | TRBV15 | TGTGCCACCAGCAGAGAGTCTATAAGTACAGATACGCAGTATTTT | CATSRESISTDTQYF
TRBD1 | - | TRBJ2-7 | TRBV28 | TGTGCCAGCATGGGGGACAGCTCCTACGAGCAGTACTTC | CASMGDSSYEQYF
TRBD1 | once | TRBJ2-7 | TRBV6-6 | TGTGCCAGCAGCCCCGGGACAGATGCGACCTACGAGCAGTACTTC | CASSPGTDATYEQYF
TRBD1 | few | TRBJ2-1 | TRBV10-3 | TGTGCCTCCAGTCAGGGAGAGGGGGCTAGGAATGAGCAGTTCTTC | CASSQGEGARNEQFF
TRBD2 | - | TRBJ2-1 | TRBV7-8 | TGTGCCAGCAGCTTAGTCGGGACTAGCGGGAGGATTTTGTTCTTC | CASSLVGTSGRILFF
- | - | TRBJ1-3 | TRBV6-4 | TGTGCCAGCAGTTCCGAGGGGGGGCTAAGTCTATCTGGAAACACCATATATTTT | CASSSEGGLSLSGNTIYF
TRBD1 | - | TRBJ2-2 | TRBV10-2 | TGCGCCGGAAGACAGGGGTCCACCGGGGAGCTGTTTTTT | CAGRQGSTGELFF
- | - | TRBJ1-1 | TRBV5-4 | TGTGCCAGCAGCTTGGACAGGTCGAACACTGAAGCTTTCTTT | CASSLDRSNTEAFF
TRBD1 | - | TRBJ2-2 | TRBV7-9 | TGTGCCAGCAGCGTACGAGGGACAGGGGTAGGGGAGCTGTTTTTT | CASSVRGTGVGELFF